This T cell receptor beta chain was documented in a study of OX40 agonist ivuxolimab in advanced cancers. In the study overall: Ivuxolimab doses were 0.01, 0.1, 0.3, 1.5, 3 or 10 mg/kg every 2 weeks. Earlier treatment with anti-PD-1, anti-PD-L1 or anti-CTLA-4 was permitted, and around 36% had received some. Three dose-escalation patients had partial responses: one with hepatocellular carcinoma and two with cutaneous melanoma. Whole-study results and caveats: Clonal expansion by week 6 occurred in CD4+ and CD8+ blood T cells (at 0.1 to 3.0 mg/kg).

Produced via immunoSEQ multiplex PCR; TCRdb's table is partial and in-frame only. The data hold about 100,000 clones, with roughly nine tenths observed a single time. This clone was detected only once. Its antigen is not known. Germline values: CDR1 GTSNPN, CDR2 SVGIG (reference sequence). The CDR3 runs 17 residues. V dropped 0 bases and J dropped 0 bases, with 12 bases sitting between them. The chain joins TRBV30 to TRBJ1-6; no firm D call. The clonotype originates from an adult with an advanced solid tumor such as melanoma, head and neck, liver or kidney cancer. The starting material was CD4+ or CD8+ T cells sorted from blood, obtained in a trial of the OX40 agonist ivuxolimab. The CDR3 loop is CAWSVGRTSSYNSPLHF. The DNA of the CDR3 is TGTGCCTGGAGTGTAGGCCGAACGAGCTCCTATAATTCACCCCTCCACTTT. The entire variable domain, with the rest obtained from reference TRBV30 and TRBJ1-6, is as follows: SQTIHQWPATLVQPVGSPLSLECTVEGTSNPNLYWYRQAAGRGLQLLFYSVGIGQISSEVPQNLSASRPQDRQFILSSKKLLLSDSGFYLCAWSVGRTSSYNSPLHFGNGTRLTVT.